The entry below describes one T cell receptor beta chain. The CDR3 length is 17 residues. V lost 5 bases, J lost 5 bases, and 12 bases stayed unmatched. Germline CDR1 is MDHEN and CDR2 is SYDVKM. Terminally differentiated effector memory CD45RA+ cells were excluded by CCR7 positive selection of CD45RO-negative cells. The record originates from a study of shared clonotypes between healthy human individuals. Whole-study context: Each donor's CD8 memory used one plate, CD8 naive two, each CD4 subset three.

Generated by immunoSEQ multiplex PCR, the TCRdb table keeps only in-frame clones and is missing some. The profile shows roughly 810,000 clones, 90% to 98% of them singletons. The source material was naive CD8+ T cells sorted from blood. The V gene is TRBV28, the J gene TRBJ2-5; 12 bases map to TRBD2. This sequence originates from a man aged 25-45 years in good health. CDR3 region: CASSNGLAGKTQETQYF. In DNA, the CDR3 is TGTGCCAGCAGTAACGGACTAGCGGGGAAAACTCAGGAGACCCAGTACTTC. Full variable domain (missing parts from reference TRBV28 and TRBJ2-5): DVKVTQSSRYLVKRTGEKVFLECVQDMDHENMFWYRQDPGLGLRLIYFSYDVKMKEKGDIPEGYSVSREKKERFSLILESASTNQTSMYLCASSNGLAGKTQETQYFGPGTRLLVL.